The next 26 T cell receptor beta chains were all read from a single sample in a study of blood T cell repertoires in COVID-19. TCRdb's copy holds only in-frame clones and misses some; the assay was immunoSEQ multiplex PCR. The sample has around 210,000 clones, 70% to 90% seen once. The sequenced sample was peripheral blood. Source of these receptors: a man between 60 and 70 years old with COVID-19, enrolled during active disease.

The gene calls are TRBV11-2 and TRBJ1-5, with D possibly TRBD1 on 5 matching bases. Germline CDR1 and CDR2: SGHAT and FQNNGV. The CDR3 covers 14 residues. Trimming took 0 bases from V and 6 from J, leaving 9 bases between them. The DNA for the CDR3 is TGTGCCAGCAGCTTAGACAGGGAGGTTCAGCCCCAGCATTTT. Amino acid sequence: CASSLDREVQPQHF.

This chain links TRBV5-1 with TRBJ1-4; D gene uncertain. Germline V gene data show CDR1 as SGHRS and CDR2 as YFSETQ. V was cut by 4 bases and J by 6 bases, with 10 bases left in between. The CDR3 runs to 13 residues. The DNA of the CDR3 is TGCGCCAGCAGCCAGGAGGGTTATGAAAAACTGTTTTTT. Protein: CASSQEGYEKLFF.

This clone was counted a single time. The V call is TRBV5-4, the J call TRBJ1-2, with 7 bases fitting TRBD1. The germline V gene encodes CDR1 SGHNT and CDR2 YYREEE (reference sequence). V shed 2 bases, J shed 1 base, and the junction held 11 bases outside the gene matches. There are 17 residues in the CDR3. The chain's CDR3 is CASSFLRDSFLNYGYTF. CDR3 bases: TGTGCCAGCAGCTTCTTACGGGACAGTTTTCTTAACTATGGCTACACCTTC.

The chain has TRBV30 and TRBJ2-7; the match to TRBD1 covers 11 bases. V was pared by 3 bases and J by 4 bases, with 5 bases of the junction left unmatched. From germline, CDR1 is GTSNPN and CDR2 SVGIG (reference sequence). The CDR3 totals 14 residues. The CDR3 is CAWSRTGGRYEQYF. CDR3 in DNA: TGTGCCTGGAGCCGGACAGGGGGCCGGTACGAGCAGTACTTC.

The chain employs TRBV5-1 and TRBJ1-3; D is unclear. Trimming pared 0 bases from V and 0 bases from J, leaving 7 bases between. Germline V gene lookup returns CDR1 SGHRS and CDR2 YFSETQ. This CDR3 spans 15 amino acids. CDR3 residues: CASSLGVNSGNTIYF. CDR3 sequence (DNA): TGCGCCAGCAGCTTGGGAGTAAACTCTGGAAACACCATATATTTT.

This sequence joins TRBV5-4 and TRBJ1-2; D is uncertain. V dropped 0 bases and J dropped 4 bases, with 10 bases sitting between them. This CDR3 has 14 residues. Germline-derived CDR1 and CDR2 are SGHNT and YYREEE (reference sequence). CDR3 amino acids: CASSLAGQTYGYTF. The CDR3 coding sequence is TGTGCCAGCAGCTTGGCAGGTCAGACCTATGGCTACACCTTC.

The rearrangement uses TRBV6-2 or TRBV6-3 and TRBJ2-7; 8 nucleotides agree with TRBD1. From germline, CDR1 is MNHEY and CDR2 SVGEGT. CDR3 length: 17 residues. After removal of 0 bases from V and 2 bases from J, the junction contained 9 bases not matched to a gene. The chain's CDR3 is CASSYSVPGTGTYEQYF. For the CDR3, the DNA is TGTGCCAGCAGTTACTCGGTCCCCGGGACAGGTACCTACGAGCAGTACTTC.

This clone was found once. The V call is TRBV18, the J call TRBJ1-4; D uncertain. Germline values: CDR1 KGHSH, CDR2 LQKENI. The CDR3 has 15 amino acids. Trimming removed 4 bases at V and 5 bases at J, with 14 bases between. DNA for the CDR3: TGTGCCAGCTCACGGTTGTCACTGCCAAATGAAAAACTGTTTTTT. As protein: CASSRLSLPNEKLFF.

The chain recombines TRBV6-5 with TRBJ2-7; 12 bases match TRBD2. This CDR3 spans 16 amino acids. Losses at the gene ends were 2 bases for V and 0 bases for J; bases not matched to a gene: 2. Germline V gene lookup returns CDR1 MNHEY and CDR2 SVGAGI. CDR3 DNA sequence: TGTGCCAGCAGTTACGAGACTAGCGGGAGCTCCTACGAGCAGTACTTC. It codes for CASSYETSGSSYEQYF.

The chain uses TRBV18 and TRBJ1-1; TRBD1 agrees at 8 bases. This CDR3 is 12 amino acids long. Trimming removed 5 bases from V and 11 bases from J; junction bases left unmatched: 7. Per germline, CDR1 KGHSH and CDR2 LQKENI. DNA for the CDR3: TGTGCCAGCTCAGGGGCGACAGGGGACGCTTTCTTT. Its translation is CASSGATGDAFF.

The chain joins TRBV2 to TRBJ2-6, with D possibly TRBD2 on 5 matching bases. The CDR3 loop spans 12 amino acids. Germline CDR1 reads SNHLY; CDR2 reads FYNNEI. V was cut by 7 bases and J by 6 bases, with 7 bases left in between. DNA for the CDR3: TGTGCCAGCACCCGGGAGGCCAACGTCCTGACTTTC. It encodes CASTREANVLTF.

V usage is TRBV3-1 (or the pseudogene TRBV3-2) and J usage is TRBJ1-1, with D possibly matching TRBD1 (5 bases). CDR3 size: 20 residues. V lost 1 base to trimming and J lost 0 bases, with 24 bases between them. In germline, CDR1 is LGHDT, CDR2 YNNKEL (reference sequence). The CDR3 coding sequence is TGTGCCAGCAGCCAAGGACCCCCGACAGTATCTAATTTCATGAACACTGAAGCTTTCTTT. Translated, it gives CASSQGPPTVSNFMNTEAFF.

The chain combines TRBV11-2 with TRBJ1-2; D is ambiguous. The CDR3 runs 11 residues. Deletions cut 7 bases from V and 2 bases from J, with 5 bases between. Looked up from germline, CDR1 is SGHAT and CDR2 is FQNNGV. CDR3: CASTQNYGYTF. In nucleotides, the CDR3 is TGTGCCAGCACCCAGAACTATGGCTACACCTTC.

CDR3 DNA sequence: TGTGCCAGCAGCCAGAGCCTCAGGGGGGCAGCTGAAGCTTTCTTT. Translated: CASSQSLRGAAEAFF. The chain carries TRBV14 and TRBJ1-1, with TRBD1 matching 7 bases. The V gene end was trimmed by 3 bases and the J gene end by 6 bases; junction bases not matched to a gene: 10. The CDR3 length is 15 residues. CDR1 and CDR2 from the germline V gene are SGHDN and FVKESK. Full variable domain (outside the CDR3, taken from reference TRBV14 and TRBJ1-1): EAGVTQFPSHSVIEKGQTVTLRCDPISGHDNLYWYRRVMGKEIKFLLHFVKESKQDESGMPNNRFLAERTGGTYSTLKVQPAELEDSGVYFCASSQSLRGAAEAFFGQGTRLTVV.

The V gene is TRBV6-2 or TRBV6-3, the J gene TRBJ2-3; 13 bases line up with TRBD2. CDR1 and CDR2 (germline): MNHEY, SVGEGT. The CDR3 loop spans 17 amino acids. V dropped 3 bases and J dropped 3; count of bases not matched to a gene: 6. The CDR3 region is CASSYRPTSGRTDTQYF. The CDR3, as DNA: TGTGCCAGCAGTTATCGCCCGACTAGCGGGAGGACAGATACGCAGTATTTT.

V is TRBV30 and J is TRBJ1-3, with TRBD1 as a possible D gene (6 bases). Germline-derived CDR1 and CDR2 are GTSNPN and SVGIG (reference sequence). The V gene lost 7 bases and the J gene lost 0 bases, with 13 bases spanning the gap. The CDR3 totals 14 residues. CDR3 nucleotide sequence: TGTGCCTCTACTAGGGGGAGCTCTGGAAACACCATATATTTT. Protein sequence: CASTRGSSGNTIYF.

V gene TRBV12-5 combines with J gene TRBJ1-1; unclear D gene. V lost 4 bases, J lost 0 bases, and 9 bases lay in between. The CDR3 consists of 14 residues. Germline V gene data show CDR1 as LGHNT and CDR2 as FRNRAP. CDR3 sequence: CASGWEPLNTEAFF. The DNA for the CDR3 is TGTGCTAGTGGTTGGGAGCCTCTGAACACTGAAGCTTTCTTT.

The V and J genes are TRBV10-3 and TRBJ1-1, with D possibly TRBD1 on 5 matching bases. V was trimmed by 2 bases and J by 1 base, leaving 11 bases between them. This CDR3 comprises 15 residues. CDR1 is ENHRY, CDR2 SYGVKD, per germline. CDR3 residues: CAISEPGAPNTEAFF. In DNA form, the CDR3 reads TGTGCCATCAGTGAGCCTGGGGCCCCGAACACTGAAGCTTTCTTT.

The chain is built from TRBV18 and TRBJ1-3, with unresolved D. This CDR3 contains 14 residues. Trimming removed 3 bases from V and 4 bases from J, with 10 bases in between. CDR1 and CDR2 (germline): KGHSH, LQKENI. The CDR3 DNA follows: TGTGCCAGCTCACCGAATGCGGAAGGAAACACCATATATTTT. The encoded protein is CASSPNAEGNTIYF. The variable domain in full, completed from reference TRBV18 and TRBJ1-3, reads NAGVMQNPRHLVRRRGQEARLRCSPMKGHSHVYWYRQLPEEGLKFMVYLQKENIIDESGMPKERFSAEFPKEGPSILRIQQVVRGDSAAYFCASSPNAEGNTIYFGEGSWLTVV.

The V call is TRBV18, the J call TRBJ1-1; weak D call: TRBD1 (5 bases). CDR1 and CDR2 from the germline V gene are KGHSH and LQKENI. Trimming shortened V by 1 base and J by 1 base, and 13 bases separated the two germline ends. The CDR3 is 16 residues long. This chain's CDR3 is CASSPRGGEGNTEAFF. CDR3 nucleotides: TGTGCCAGCTCACCACGGGGAGGGGAGGGGAACACTGAAGCTTTCTTT.

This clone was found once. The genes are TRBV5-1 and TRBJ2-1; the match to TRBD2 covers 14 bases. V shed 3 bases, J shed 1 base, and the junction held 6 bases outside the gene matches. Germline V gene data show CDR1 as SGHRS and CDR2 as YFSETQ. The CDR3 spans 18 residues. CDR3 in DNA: TGCGCCAGCAGCTCAGGGACTAGCGGGAGTTTATCCTACAATGAGCAGTTCTTC. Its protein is CASSSGTSGSLSYNEQFF.

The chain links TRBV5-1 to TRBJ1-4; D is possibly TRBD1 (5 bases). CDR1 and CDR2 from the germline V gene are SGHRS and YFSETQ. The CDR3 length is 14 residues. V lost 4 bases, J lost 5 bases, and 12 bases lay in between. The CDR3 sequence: CASSHQGSNEKLFF. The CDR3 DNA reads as TGCGCCAGCAGCCATCAGGGATCAAATGAAAAACTGTTTTTT.

The CDR3 nucleotides are TGTGCCAGCAGTCCCCAGTCGAGACAGGGTAGTTCACCCCTCCACTTT. This codes for CASSPQSRQGSSPLHF. The rearrangement links TRBV5-4 to TRBJ1-6; the match to TRBD1 covers 7 bases. Per germline, CDR1 SGHNT and CDR2 YYREEE (reference sequence). V lost 5 bases, J lost 9 bases, and 14 bases stayed unmatched. CDR3 size: 16 residues.

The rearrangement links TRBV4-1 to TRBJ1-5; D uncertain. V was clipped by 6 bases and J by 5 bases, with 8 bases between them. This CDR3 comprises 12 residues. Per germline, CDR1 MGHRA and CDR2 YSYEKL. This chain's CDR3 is CASRLSDQPQHF. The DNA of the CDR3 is TGCGCCAGCAGACTTTCCGATCAGCCCCAGCATTTT.

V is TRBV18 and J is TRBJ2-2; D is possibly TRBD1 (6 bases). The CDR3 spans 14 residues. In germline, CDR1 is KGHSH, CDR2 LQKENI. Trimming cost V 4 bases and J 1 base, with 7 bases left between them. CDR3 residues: CASSQDRNTGELFF. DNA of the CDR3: TGTGCCAGCTCACAGGACAGGAACACCGGGGAGCTGTTTTTT.

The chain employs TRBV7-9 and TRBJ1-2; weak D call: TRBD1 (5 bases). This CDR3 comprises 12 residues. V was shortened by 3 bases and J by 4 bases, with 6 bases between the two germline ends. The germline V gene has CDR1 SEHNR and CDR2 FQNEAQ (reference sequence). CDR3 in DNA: TGTGCCAGCAGCTTTGACAGCTATGGCTACACCTTC. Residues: CASSFDSYGYTF.